This is a list of T cell receptor beta chains from one sample in a study of immune characterization of retroperitoneal liposarcoma. Via MiXCR, TCRdb re-called the PCR reads, giving one row per CDR3 protein. This sample yields several thousand distinct CDR3 sequences, of which approximately 28% are seen a single time; about 42% belongs to the top ten. The sequencing input was blood. All receptors derive from a male donor with retroperitoneal liposarcoma. CDR3s include the opening cysteine and the closing phenylalanine or tryptophan. The D gene is left open where the match is weak. For some rows the clone size is stated as once, few or many, or as a class when expanded; others skip it.

clone size | J gene | V gene | D gene | CDR3 protein | CDR3 DNA
many | TRBJ2-1 | TRBV12-3/TRBV12-4 | . | CASCSWGSSYNEQFF | TGTGCCAGTTGTTCGTGGGGGAGCTCCTACAATGAGCAGTTCTTC
. | TRBJ2-7 | TRBV12-3/TRBV12-4 | . | CASTIAHGTYEQYF | TGTGCCAGCACTATAGCACATGGGACCTACGAGCAGTACTTC
many | TRBJ2-1 | TRBV6-1 | TRBD2 | CASSGQSGRVLGEQFF | TGTGCCAGCAGTGGTCAGAGCGGGAGGGTGTTGGGTGAGCAGTTCTTC
medium-sized | TRBJ2-7 | TRBV7-6 | TRBD2 | CASSLAGTNDEQYF | TGTGCCAGCAGCTTAGCCGGGACTAACGACGAGCAGTACTTC
. | TRBJ2-7 | TRBV11-3 | . | CARIESEQYF | TGTGCCAGAATAGAAAGTGAGCAGTACTTC
once | TRBJ1-2 | TRBV6-5 | TRBD1 | CASRPNRGQGYTF | TGTGCCAGCAGGCCTAACAGGGGGCAAGGCTACACCTTC
. | TRBJ2-1 | TRBV12-5 | TRBD2 | CASGSPTPSGYNEQFF | TGTGCTAGTGGTTCCCCGACGCCTAGCGGTTACAATGAGCAGTTCTTC
. | TRBJ1-1 | TRBV11-3 | . | CASSPKGMNTEAFF | TGTGCCAGCAGCCCGAAGGGGATGAACACTGAAGCTTTCTTT
. | TRBJ2-5 | TRBV11-3 | . | CATGPGAGGVETQYF | TGTGCCACTGGGCCGGGGGCCGGGGGAGTGGAGACCCAGTACTTC
. | TRBJ2-1 | TRBV13 | . | CASSLGHQSETQFF | TGTGCCAGCAGCTTAGGGCATCAATCTGAGACCCAGTTCTTC
. | TRBJ2-5 | TRBV5-1 | . | CASSLGQQETQYF | TGCGCCAGCAGCTTGGGTCAACAAGAGACCCAGTACTTC
few | TRBJ2-1 | TRBV12-3/TRBV12-4 | . | CASSLVIGNYNEQFF | TGTGCCAGCAGTTTAGTCATTGGGAACTACAATGAGCAGTTCTTC
. | TRBJ1-6 | TRBV6-6 | TRBD1 | CASSHRDSFHF | TGTGCCAGCAGCCACCGGGACAGTTTCCACTTT
. | TRBJ2-1 | TRBV7-6 | TRBD2 | CASSPPGGDEQFF | TGTGCCAGCAGCCCCCCCGGGGGGGATGAGCAGTTCTTC
medium-sized | TRBJ1-1 | TRBV7-2 | . | CASSLSQNTEAFF | TGTGCCAGCAGCTTATCTCAGAACACTGAAGCTTTCTTT
few | TRBJ2-5 | TRBV7-9 | . | CASSYGSQETQYF | TGTGCCAGCAGCTACGGGAGCCAAGAGACCCAGTACTTC
few | TRBJ2-1 | TRBV10-1 | . | CASSENAGDEQFF | TGCGCCAGCAGTGAGAACGCAGGGGATGAGCAGTTCTTC